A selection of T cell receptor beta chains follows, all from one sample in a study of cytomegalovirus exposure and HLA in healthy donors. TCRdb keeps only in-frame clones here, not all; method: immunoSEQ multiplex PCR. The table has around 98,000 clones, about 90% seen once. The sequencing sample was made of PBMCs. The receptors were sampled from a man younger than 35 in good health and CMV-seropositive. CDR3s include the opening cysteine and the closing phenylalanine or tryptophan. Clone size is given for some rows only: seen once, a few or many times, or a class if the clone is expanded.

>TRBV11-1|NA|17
CASSPKTGSHSYNEQFF
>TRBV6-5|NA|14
CASRSDRVNQPQHF
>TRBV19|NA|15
CASSKGQGAWQPQHF
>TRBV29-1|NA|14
CSGRGGAPRNEQFF
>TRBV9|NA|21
CASSVQGPHLQGALMNTEAFF
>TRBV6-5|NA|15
CASSYRTGEGLTIYF
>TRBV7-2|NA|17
CASSLEVGDTGRETQYF
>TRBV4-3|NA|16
CASSQDTGQGGYEQYF
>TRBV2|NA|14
CASSEDVAVYEQYF
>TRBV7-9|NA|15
CASSPTRSSYNEQFF
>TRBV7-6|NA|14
CASSFGQGDWEQYF
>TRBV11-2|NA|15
CASSLSWGRVDGYTF
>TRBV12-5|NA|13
CASGPRGSTEAFF
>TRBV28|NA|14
CASTWGTGSYEQYF
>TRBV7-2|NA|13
CASSFLRDYGYTF
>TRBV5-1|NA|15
CASMGGGGSYNEQFF
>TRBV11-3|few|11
CASSLVLEQYF
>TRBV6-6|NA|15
CASRKEAVNNQPQHF
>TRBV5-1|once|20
CASSGGLAGGVTSSYNEQFF
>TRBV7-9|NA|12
CAGGTDQETQYF
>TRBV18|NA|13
CASSTGENTEAFF
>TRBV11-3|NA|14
CASSSHSGNYGYTF
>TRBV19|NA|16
CASSIGQVVLDNEQFF
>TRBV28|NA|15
CASSYPNRGHDGYTF
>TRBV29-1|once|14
CSVPSTGNTDTQYF
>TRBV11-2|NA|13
CASSFGGSYEQYF
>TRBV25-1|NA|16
CASSEMAGTEYNEQFF
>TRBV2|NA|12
CASTYSLETQYF